This T cell receptor beta chain was documented in a study of cytomegalovirus exposure and HLA in healthy donors. On the study more broadly: T cells numbering some 170 million yielded roughly 120 million unique TCR beta sequences in an earlier analysis. Early released data comprised around 79 million unique TCRs from HLA-typed donors.

In its sample, this clone was seen once. Its specificity is unknown. PCR was performed using 60 Vbeta and 13 Jbeta primers. TCRdb's copy holds only in-frame clones and misses some; the assay was immunoSEQ multiplex PCR. The profile shows approximately 100,000 clones, around 80% of them singletons. Trimming removed 2 bases from V and 2 bases from J; junction bases left unmatched: 6. CDR1 and CDR2 (germline): SGHRS, YFSETQ. This CDR3 has 16 residues. Findings of the study overall: A later examination showed that TCR association rates differed by HLA locus, with DRB1 most and HLA-C fewest. In a later analysis, a missense DCLRE1C variant was linked to TCR beta V- and J-gene trimming.

This TCR derives from a man between 60 and 75 years old in good health and CMV-seropositive. The chain employs TRBV5-1 and TRBJ2-5; TRBD2 matches 10 bases. The specimen was PBMCs. The CDR3 reads CASSFGSGGAQETQYF. CDR3 sequence (DNA): TGCGCCAGCAGCTTTGGAAGCGGGGGGGCTCAAGAGACCCAGTACTTC.